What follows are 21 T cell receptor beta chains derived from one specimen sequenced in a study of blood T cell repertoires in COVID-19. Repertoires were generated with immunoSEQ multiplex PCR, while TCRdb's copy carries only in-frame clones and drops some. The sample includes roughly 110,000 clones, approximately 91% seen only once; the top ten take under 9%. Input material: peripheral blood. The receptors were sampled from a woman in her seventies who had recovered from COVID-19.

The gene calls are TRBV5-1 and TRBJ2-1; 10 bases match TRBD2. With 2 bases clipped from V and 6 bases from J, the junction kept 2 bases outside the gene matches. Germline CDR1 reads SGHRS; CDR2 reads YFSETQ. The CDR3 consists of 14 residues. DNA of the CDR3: TGCGCCAGCAGCTTACTAGCGGGACTCAATGAGCAGTTCTTC. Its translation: CASSLLAGLNEQFF.

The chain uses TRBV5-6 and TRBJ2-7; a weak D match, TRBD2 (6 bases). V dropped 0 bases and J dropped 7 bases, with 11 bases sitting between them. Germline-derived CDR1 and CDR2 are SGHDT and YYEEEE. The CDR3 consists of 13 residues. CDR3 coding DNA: TGTGCCAGCAGCTTGGTAGTGGGGGGAGAGCAGTACTTC. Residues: CASSLVVGGEQYF.

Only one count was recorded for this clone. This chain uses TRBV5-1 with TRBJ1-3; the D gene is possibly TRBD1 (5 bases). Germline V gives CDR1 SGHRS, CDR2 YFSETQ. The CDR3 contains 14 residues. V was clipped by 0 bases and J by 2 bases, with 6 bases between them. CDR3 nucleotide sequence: TGCGCCAGCAGCTTGGGCAGGGCTGGAAACACCATATATTTT. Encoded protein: CASSLGRAGNTIYF.

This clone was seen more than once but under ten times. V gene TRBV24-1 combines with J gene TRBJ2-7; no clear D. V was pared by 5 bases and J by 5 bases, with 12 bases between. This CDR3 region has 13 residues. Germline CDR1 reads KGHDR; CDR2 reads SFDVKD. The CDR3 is CATSVVNIDEQYF. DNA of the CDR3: TGTGCCACCAGTGTCGTTAATATCGACGAGCAGTACTTC.

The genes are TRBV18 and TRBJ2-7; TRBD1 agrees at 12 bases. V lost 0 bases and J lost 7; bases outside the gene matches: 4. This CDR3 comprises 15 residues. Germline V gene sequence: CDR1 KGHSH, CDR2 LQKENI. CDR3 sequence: CASSPPGTGGIEQYF. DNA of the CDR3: TGTGCCAGCTCACCACCTGGGACAGGGGGCATTGAGCAGTACTTC. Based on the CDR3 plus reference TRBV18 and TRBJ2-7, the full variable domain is NAGVMQNPRHLVRRRGQEARLRCSPMKGHSHVYWYRQLPEEGLKFMVYLQKENIIDESGMPKERFSAEFPKEGPSILRIQQVVRGDSAAYFCASSPPGTGGIEQYFGPGTRLTVT.

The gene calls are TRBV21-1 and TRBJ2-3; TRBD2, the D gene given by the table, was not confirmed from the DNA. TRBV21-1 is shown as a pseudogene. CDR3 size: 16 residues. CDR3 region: CASSLGTSGGPDTQYF. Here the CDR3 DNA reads TGTGCCAGCAGCCTCGGCACTAGCGGGGGCCCCGATACGCAGTATTTT.

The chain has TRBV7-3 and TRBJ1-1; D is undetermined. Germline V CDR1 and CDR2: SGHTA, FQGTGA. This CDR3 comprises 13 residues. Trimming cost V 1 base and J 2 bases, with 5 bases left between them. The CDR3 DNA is TGTGCCAGCAGCTTAAACACAAACACTGAAGCTTTCTTT. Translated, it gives CASSLNTNTEAFF.

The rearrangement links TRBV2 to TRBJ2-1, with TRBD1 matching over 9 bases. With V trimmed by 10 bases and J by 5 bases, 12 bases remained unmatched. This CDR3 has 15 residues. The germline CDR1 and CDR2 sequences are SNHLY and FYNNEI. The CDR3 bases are TGTGCCACCACCCGGGACAGGGCCGGTAACAATGAGCAGTTCTTC. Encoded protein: CATTRDRAGNNEQFF.

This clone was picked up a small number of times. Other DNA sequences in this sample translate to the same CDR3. The CDR3, as DNA: TGTGCCAGCAGTTTGGGCGAGACCCAGTACTTC. Its translation: CASSLGETQYF. The chain recombines TRBV28 with TRBJ2-5, with D uncertain. Trimming took off 3 bases at V and 5 bases at J, with 4 bases between the two ends. Per germline, CDR1 MDHEN and CDR2 SYDVKM. This CDR3 is built from 11 residues.

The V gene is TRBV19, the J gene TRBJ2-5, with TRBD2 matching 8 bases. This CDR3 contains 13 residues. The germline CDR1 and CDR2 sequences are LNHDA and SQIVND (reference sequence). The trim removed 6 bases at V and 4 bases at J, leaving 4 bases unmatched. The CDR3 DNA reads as TGTGCCAGTAGCGGGACTAGGACAGAGACCCAGTACTTC. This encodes CASSGTRTETQYF.

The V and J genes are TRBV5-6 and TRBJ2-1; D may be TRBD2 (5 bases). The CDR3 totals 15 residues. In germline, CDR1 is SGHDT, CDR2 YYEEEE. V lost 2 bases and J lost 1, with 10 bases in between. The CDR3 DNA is TGTGCCAGCAGCTTCTCGAGCGGATCCTACAATGAGCAGTTCTTC. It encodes CASSFSSGSYNEQFF.

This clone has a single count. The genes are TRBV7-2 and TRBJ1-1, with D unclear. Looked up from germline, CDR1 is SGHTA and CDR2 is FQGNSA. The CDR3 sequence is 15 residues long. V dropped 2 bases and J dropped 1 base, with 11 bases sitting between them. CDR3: CASSLLPRGNTEAFF. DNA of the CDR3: TGTGCCAGCAGCTTACTACCTCGAGGGAACACTGAAGCTTTCTTT. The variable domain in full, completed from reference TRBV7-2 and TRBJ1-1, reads GAGVSQSPSNKVTEKGKDVELRCDPISGHTALYWYRQSLGQGLEFLIYFQGNSAPDKSGLPSDRFSAERTGGSVSTLTIQRTQQEDSAVYLCASSLLPRGNTEAFFGQGTRLTVV.

Written as DNA, the CDR3 is TGTGCCAGTAGTATAGTTGAAGGGGGCGCGAACACCGGGGAGCTGTTTTTT. Its protein is CASSIVEGGANTGELFF. The V call is TRBV19, the J call TRBJ2-2; 7 bases agree with TRBD1. V gave up 1 base and J gave up 0 bases; unmatched junction bases: 5. This CDR3 contains 17 residues. Germline V gene data show CDR1 as LNHDA and CDR2 as SQIVND (reference sequence).

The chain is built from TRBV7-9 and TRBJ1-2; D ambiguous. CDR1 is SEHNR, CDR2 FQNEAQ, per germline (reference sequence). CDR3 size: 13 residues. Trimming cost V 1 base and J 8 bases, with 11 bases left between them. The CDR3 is CASSLEGGWGYTF. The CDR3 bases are TGTGCCAGCAGCTTAGAAGGAGGATGGGGCTACACCTTC.

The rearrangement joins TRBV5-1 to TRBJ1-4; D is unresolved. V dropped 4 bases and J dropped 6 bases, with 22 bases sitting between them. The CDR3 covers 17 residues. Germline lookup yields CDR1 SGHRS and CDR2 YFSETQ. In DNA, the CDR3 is TGCGCCAGCAGCCTGATTCCTCTTGCGCTATCCGATGAAAAACTGTTTTTT. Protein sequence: CASSLIPLALSDEKLFF.

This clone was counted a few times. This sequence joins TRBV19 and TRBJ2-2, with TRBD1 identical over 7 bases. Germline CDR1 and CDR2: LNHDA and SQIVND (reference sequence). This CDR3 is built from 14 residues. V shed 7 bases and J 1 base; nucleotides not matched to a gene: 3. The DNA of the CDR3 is TGTGCCAGTAAGTGGACAGGGAACACCGGGGAGCTGTTTTTT. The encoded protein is CASKWTGNTGELFF.

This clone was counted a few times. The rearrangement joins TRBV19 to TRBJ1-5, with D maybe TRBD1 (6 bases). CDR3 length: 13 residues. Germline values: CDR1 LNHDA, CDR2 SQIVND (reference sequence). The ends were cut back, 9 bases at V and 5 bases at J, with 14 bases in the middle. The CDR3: CASKDRFHQPQHF. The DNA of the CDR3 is TGTGCCAGCAAAGACAGGTTTCATCAGCCCCAGCATTTT.

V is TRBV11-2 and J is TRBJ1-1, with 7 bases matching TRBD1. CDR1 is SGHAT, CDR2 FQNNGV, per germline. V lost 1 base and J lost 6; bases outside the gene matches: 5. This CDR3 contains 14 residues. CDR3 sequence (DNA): TGTGCCAGCAGCTTAGTGGGGACAGCGGCTGAAGCTTTCTTT. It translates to CASSLVGTAAEAFF.

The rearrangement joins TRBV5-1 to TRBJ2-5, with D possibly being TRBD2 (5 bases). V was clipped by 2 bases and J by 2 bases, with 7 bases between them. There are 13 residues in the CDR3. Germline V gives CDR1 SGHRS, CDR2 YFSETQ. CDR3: CASSFPGQETQYF. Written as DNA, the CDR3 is TGCGCCAGCAGCTTCCCGGGGCAAGAGACCCAGTACTTC.

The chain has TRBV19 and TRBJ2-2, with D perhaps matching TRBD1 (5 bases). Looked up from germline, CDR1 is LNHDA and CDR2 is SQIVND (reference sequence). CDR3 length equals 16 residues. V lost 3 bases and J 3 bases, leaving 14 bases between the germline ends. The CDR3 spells CASSMESLRDTGELFF. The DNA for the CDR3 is TGTGCCAGTAGTATGGAGTCTCTCAGGGACACCGGGGAGCTGTTTTTT.

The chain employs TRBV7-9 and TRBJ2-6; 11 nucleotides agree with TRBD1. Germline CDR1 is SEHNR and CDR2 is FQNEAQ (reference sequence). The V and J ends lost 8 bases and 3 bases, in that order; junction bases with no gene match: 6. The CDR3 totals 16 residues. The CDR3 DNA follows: TGTGCCAGCGGAGGACAGGGGGCCTTTGGGGCCAACGTCCTGACTTTC. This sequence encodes CASGGQGAFGANVLTF.